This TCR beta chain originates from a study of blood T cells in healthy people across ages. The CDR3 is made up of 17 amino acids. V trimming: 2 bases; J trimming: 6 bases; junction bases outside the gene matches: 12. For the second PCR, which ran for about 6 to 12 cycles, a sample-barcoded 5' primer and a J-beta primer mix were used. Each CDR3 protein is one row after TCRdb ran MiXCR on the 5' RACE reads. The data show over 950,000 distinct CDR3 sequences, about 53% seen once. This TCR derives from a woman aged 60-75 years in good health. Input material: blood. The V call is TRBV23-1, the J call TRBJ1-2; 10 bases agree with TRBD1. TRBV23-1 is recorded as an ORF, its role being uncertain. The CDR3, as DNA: TGCGCCAGCAGTCAACGGGTGACAGGGGGCGTACGTAATGGCTACACCTTC. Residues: CASSQRVTGGVRNGYTF.